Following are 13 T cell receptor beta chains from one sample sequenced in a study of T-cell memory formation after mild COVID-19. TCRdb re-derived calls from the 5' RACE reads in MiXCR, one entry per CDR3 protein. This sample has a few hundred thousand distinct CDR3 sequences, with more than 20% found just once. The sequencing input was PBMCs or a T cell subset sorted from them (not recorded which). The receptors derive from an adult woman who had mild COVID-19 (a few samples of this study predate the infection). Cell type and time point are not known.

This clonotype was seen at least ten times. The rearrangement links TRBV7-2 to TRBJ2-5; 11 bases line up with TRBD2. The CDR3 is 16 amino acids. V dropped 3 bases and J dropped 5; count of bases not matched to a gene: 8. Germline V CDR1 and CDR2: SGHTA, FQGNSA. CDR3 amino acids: CASSFHGLAGWETQYF. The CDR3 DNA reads TGTGCCAGCAGCTTTCACGGACTAGCGGGCTGGGAGACCCAGTACTTC.

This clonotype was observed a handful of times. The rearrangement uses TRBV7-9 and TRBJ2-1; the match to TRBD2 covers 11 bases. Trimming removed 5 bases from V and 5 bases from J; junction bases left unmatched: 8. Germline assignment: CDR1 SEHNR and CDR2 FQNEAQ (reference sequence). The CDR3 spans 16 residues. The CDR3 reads CASSDFIAGGDNEQFF. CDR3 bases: TGTGCCAGCAGCGATTTCATAGCGGGAGGGGACAATGAGCAGTTCTTC.

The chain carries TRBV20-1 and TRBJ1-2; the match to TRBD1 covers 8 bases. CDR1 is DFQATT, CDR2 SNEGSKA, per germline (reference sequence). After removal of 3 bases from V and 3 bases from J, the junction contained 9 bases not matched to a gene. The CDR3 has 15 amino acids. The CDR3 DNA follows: TGCAGTGCTAGCCTCGCCGGACAGGGAGACTATGGCTACACCTTC. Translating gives CSASLAGQGDYGYTF.

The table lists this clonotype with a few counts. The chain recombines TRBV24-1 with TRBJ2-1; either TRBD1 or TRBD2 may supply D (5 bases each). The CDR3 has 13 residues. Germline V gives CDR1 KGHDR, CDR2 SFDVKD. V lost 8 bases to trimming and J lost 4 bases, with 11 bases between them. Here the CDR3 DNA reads TGTGCCACCACGGGACGGCTATACAATGAGCAGTTCTTC. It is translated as CATTGRLYNEQFF.

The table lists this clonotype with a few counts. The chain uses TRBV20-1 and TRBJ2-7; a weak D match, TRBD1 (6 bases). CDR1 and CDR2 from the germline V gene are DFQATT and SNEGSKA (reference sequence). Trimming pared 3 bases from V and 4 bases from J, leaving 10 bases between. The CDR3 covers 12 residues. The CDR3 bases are TGCAGTGCTAGTCAGGGGATGTACGAGCAGTACTTC. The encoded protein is CSASQGMYEQYF.

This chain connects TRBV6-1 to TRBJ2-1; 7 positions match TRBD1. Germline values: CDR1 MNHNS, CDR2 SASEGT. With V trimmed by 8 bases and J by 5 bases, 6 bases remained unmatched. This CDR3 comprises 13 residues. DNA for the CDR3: TGTGCCAGCCTGGAGACAGGGAACAATGAGCAGTTCTTC. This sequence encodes CASLETGNNEQFF.

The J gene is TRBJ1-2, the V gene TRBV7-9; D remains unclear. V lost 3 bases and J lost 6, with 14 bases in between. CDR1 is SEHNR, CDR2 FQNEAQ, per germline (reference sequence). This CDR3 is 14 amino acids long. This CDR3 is CASSFYLTSDGYTF. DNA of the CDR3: TGTGCCAGCAGCTTCTATCTCACGTCGGATGGCTACACCTTC.

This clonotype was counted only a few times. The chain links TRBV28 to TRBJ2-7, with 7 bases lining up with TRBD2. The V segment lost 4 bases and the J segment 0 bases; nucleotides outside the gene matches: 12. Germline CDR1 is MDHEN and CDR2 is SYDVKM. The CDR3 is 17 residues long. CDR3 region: CASSSSGGPKNSYEQYF. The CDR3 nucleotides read TGTGCCAGCAGTTCCTCGGGGGGACCCAAAAACTCCTACGAGCAGTACTTC.

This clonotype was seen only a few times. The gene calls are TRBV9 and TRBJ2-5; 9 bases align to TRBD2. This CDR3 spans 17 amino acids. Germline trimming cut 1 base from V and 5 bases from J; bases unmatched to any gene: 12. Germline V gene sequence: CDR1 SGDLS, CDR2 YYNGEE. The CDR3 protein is CASSVIRLAGKLETQYF. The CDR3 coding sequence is TGTGCCAGCAGCGTAATCCGCCTAGCGGGAAAGTTGGAGACCCAGTACTTC.

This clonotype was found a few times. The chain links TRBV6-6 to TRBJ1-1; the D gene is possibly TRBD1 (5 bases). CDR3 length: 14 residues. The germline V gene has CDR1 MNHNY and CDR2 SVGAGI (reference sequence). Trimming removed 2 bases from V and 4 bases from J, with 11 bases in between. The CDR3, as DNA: TGTGCCAGCAGTTACGGCGAGGGGACCACTGAAGCTTTCTTT. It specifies CASSYGEGTTEAFF.

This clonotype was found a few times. CDR3 loop: CSGSGTGGYEQYF. DNA for the CDR3: TGCAGCGGCTCCGGGACAGGGGGCTACGAGCAGTACTTC. This chain connects TRBV29-1 to TRBJ2-7, with 11 positions matching TRBD1. From germline, CDR1 is SQVTM and CDR2 ANQGSEA. The CDR3 runs 13 residues. With V trimmed by 7 bases and J by 3 bases, 5 bases remained unmatched.

The CDR3 reads CASSSGTLMVAEAFF. The CDR3 region has the DNA TGTGCCAGCAGCTCAGGGACACTCATGGTGGCTGAAGCTTTCTTT. The chain links TRBV7-9 to TRBJ1-1, with D possibly being TRBD1 (6 bases). This CDR3 comprises 15 residues. V was pared by 4 bases and J by 6 bases, with 18 bases between. Germline-derived CDR1 and CDR2 are SEHNR and FQNEAQ (reference sequence).

Written as DNA, the CDR3 is TGCAGTGCTACAGTAAGCGGGAGGTTCTACAATGAGCAGTTCTTC. Translating gives CSATVSGRFYNEQFF. This chain joins TRBV20-1 and TRBJ2-1, with 9 bases fitting TRBD2. With V trimmed by 4 bases and J by 3 bases, 7 bases remained unmatched. Germline CDR1 and CDR2: DFQATT and SNEGSKA (reference sequence). The CDR3 is made up of 15 amino acids.